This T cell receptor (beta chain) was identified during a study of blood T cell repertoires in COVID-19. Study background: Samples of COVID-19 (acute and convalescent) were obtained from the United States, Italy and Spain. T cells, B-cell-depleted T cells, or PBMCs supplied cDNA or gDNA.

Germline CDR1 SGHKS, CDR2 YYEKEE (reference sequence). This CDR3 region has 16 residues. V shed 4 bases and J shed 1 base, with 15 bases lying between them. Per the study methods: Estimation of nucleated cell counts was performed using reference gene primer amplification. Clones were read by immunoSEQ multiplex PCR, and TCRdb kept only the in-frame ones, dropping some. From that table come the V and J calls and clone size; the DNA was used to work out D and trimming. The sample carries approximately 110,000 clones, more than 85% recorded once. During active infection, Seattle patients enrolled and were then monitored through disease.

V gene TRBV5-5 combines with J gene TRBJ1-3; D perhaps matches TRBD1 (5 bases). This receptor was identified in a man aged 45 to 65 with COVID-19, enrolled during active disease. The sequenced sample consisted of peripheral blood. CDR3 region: CASSTSIGHSGNTIYF. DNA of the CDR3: TGTGCCAGCAGCACCTCGATTGGACATTCTGGAAACACCATATATTTT.